This TCR beta chain was identified in a study of blood T cells in healthy people across ages. This clonotype turned up a few times. Per the germline V gene, CDR1 is MNHEY and CDR2 is SVGAGI. The CDR3 spans 14 residues. V was clipped by 5 bases and J by 4 bases; unmatched bases: 3. PCR was performed a second time for about 7 to 12 cycles using a sample-barcoded 5' primer and a J-beta primer mix. TCRdb processed the 5' RACE reads anew with MiXCR; each CDR3 protein has one entry. In the table there are approximately 1,000,000 distinct CDR3 sequences, under 55% of which are singletons. Input material: blood. The sequence came from a woman aged 55-69 years in good health. This chain links TRBV6-5 with TRBJ2-1; TRBD2 aligns across 9 bases. The DNA for the CDR3 is TGTGCCAGCAGTATAGCGGGAGAATACAATGAGCAGTTCTTC. Protein product: CASSIAGEYNEQFF.